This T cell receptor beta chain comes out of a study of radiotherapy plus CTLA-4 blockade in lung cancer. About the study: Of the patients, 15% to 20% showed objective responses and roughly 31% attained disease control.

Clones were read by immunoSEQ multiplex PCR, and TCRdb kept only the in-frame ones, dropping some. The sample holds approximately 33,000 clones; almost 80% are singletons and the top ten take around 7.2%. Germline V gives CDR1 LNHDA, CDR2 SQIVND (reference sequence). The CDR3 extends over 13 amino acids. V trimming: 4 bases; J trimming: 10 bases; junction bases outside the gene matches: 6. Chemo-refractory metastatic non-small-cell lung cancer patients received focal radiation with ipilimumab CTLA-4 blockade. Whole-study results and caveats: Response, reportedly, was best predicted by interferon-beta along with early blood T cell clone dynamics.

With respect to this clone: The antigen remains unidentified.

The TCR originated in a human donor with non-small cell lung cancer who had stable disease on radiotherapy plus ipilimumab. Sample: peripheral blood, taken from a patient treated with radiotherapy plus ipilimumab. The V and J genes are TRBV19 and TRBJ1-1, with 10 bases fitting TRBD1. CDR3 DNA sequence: TGTGCCAGTAGTACCCGGGACAGGGGATCAGCTTTCTTT. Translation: CASSTRDRGSAFF.